One T cell receptor beta chain is described in this entry. The antigen is unknown. Germline CDR1 reads MNHEY; CDR2 reads SMNVEV (reference sequence). After removal of 6 bases from V and 9 bases from J, the junction contained 7 bases not matched to a gene. The CDR3 is 13 amino acids. The data were taken from a study of cytomegalovirus exposure and HLA in healthy donors. Study findings and constraints: Later work found that TCR association rates differed between HLA loci; DRB1 had the most and HLA-C the fewest. Productive rates of about 87% or about 30% were seen for most TCR beta V segments in an earlier analysis.

13 Jbeta primers and 60 Vbeta primers were used for the PCR. Clones were read by immunoSEQ multiplex PCR, and TCRdb kept only the in-frame ones, dropping some. In the table there are about 140,000 clones, 80% of which are singletons. Sequenced: PBMCs. This chain uses TRBV27 with TRBJ1-3, with 8 bases aligning to TRBD1. The clonotype comes from a male donor in good health and CMV-seronegative. The CDR3 DNA reads as TGTGCCAGCAGGGCTACAGGGGGAGGCACCATATATTTT. This translates into CASRATGGGTIYF.